Shown below are 13 T cell receptor beta chains from a single sample sequenced in a study of regulatory T cells in long-lasting Graves disease (TCRdb year 2021). The method was multiplex PCR. Instrument used: Illumina HiSeq 4000. TCR beta libraries were built with iRepertoire HTBI primers and Arm-PCR amplification of CDR3 regions. Through fastp at Q25 and MiXCR, TCRdb rebuilt clones from the public reads, retaining in-frame beta chains. Each CDR3 protein appears once, grouped with its most common genes and DNA. The sample data list roughly 380,000 distinct CDR3 sequences, and around 15% of these were observed just once. The ten largest clones capture about 32% of the sample. According to the study, the label for this sample's time point signals: newly diagnosed GD, antithyroid drugs for less than 3 months. For both TCR sequencing and RNA sequencing, RNA was extracted from PBMCs using TRIzol. This sample also appeared in a second study, on T cells in Graves' hyperthyroidism and ophthalmopathy.

Sequenced here: peripheral blood mononuclear cells (PBMCs), sampled at new diagnosis, from a patient treated with antithyroid drugs. The receptors come from a man between 35 and 55 years old with Graves disease. Donor details come from another sample of the same person, matched by shared clones.

The chain couples TRBV6-1 to TRBJ2-1; maybe TRBD1 (6 bases). Germline V gene data show CDR1 as MNHNS and CDR2 as SASEGT. CDR3 length: 14 residues. V shed 8 bases and J shed 4 bases, with 15 bases lying between them. CDR3 amino acids: CASAIHQGYNEQFF. The CDR3 bases are TGTGCCAGCGCTATACACCAGGGGTACAATGAGCAGTTCTTC.

This chain links TRBV7-2 with TRBJ1-5; maybe TRBD1 (6 bases). Germline CDR1 reads SGHTA; CDR2 reads FQGNSA. The length of the CDR3 is 16 residues. The V end lost 3 bases, the J end lost 7 bases, and 19 bases lay between the germline ends. The CDR3 DNA is TGTGCCAGCAGCTTCGGGGACCGTATGAGGGGGCAGCCCCAGCATTTT. This sequence encodes CASSFGDRMRGQPQHF.

This clonotype occurred many times. This sequence joins TRBV30 and TRBJ1-6, with D unclear. CDR1 and CDR2 from the germline V gene are GTSNPN and SVGIG (reference sequence). Trimming shortened V by 4 bases and J by 7 bases, and 11 bases separated the two germline ends. The CDR3 is 13 residues long. CDR3: CAWKFRLNSPLHF. DNA for the CDR3: TGTGCCTGGAAGTTCCGCCTAAATTCACCCCTCCACTTT. The variable domain in full, completed from reference TRBV30 and TRBJ1-6, reads SQTIHQWPATLVQPVGSPLSLECTVEGTSNPNLYWYRQAAGRGLQLLFYSVGIGQISSEVPQNLSASRPQDRQFILSSKKLLLSDSGFYLCAWKFRLNSPLHFGNGTRLTVT.

There are many counts of this clonotype. In nucleotides, the CDR3 is TGTGCCAGCGGGATGTCCTACGAGCAGTACTTC. This translates into CASGMSYEQYF. The rearrangement links TRBV2 to TRBJ2-7, with D unclear. This CDR3 is 11 amino acids long. Trimming shortened V by 8 bases and J by 1 base, and 6 bases separated the two germline ends. The germline V gene encodes CDR1 SNHLY and CDR2 FYNNEI.

J is TRBJ2-7 and V is TRBV27, with D maybe TRBD1 (6 bases). Germline loops: CDR1 MNHEY, CDR2 SMNVEV (reference sequence). The V and J ends lost 7 bases and 2 bases respectively, with 18 bases between them. This CDR3 contains 15 residues. The CDR3 loop is CASTQFGQRPYEQYF. The DNA of the CDR3 is TGTGCCAGCACCCAATTTGGACAGCGTCCCTACGAGCAGTACTTC.

The sample holds many counts of this clonotype. This chain links TRBV28 with TRBJ2-7; 8 bases align to TRBD1. CDR1 and CDR2 (germline): MDHEN, SYDVKM. Unmatched junction bases numbered 12, after V lost 6 bases and J lost 5 bases. The CDR3 has 15 residues. CDR3 region: CASRASWTGLHEQYF. CDR3 nucleotides: TGTGCCAGCAGGGCCAGTTGGACAGGGCTCCACGAGCAGTACTTC.

This clonotype was picked up many times. CDR3 nucleotide sequence: TGTGCCAGCAGCCGGTACGCCGTCAGCTACACCTTC. Translated: CASSRYAVSYTF. The chain employs TRBV28 and TRBJ1-2; D is unresolved. The CDR3 has 12 amino acids. CDR1 MDHEN and CDR2 SYDVKM come from the germline V gene. V dropped 6 bases and J dropped 9 bases, with 14 bases sitting between them.

This clonotype came up many times. This chain uses TRBV2 with TRBJ1-5; 12 positions agree with TRBD1. Trimming at V came to 5 bases and at J to 6 bases, leaving 5 bases not matched to a gene. The germline V gene encodes CDR1 SNHLY and CDR2 FYNNEI. CDR3 length equals 15 residues. The CDR3 sequence: CASSTGQGATQPQHF. In DNA, the CDR3 is TGTGCCAGCAGTACGGGACAGGGGGCTACTCAGCCCCAGCATTTT. Together with reference TRBV2 and TRBJ1-5, the CDR3 gives the full variable domain: EPEVTQTPSHQVTQMGQEVILRCVPISNHLYFYWYRQILGQKVEFLVSFYNNEISEKSEIFDDQFSVERPDGSNFTLKIRSTKLEDSAMYFCASSTGQGATQPQHFGDGTRLSIL.

Concerning this clonotype: A read error is possible here, since a much larger clone lies one base away. The gene calls are TRBV18 and TRBJ1-1, with D possibly TRBD1 on 5 matching bases. Trimming stripped 5 bases from V and 4 bases from J, with 14 bases between. The germline V gene has CDR1 KGHSH and CDR2 LQKENI. The CDR3 length is 14 residues. The CDR3 region has the DNA TGTGCCAGCTCAAAAGACAGCATGAGCACTGAAGCTTTCTTT. It codes for CASSKDSMSTEAFF.

V and J are TRBV20-1 and TRBJ1-6; 7 bases fit TRBD1. V shed 3 bases and J 4 bases; nucleotides not matched to a gene: 6. CDR3 length: 15 residues. Germline V CDR1 and CDR2: DFQATT, SNEGSKA (reference sequence). CDR3 residues: CSARSQTGYNSPLHF. The CDR3 region has the DNA TGCAGTGCTAGGTCACAGACAGGGTATAATTCACCCCTCCACTTT.

The genes are TRBV18 and TRBJ2-1; D possibly corresponds to TRBD1 (7 bases). Deletions cut 6 bases from V and 6 bases from J, with 15 bases between. This CDR3 spans 14 amino acids. The germline V gene encodes CDR1 KGHSH and CDR2 LQKENI. The CDR3 DNA follows: TGTGCCAGCTCTCCGACAGGGACTGTCAATGAGCAGTTCTTC. It encodes CASSPTGTVNEQFF. Full variable domain (missing parts from reference TRBV18 and TRBJ2-1): NAGVMQNPRHLVRRRGQEARLRCSPMKGHSHVYWYRQLPEEGLKFMVYLQKENIIDESGMPKERFSAEFPKEGPSILRIQQVVRGDSAAYFCASSPTGTVNEQFFGPGTRLTVL.

This clonotype was counted a few times. The chain couples TRBV4-3 to TRBJ1-1, with 7 bases aligning to TRBD1. V lost 4 bases and J lost 4; bases outside the gene matches: 9. Germline CDR1 and CDR2: LGHNA and YSLEER. The CDR3 totals 15 residues. The CDR3: CASSRHGTVGTEAFF. CDR3 DNA sequence: TGCGCCAGCAGCCGTCACGGGACAGTCGGCACTGAAGCTTTCTTT.

This clonotype has ten or more counts. The CDR3 DNA follows: TGTGCCAGCAGCCATCGTCAAGACGGTTCCTACGAGCAGTACTTC. Translation: CASSHRQDGSYEQYF. The genes are TRBV6-1 and TRBJ2-7, with D unresolved. Germline V gives CDR1 MNHNS, CDR2 SASEGT. This CDR3 comprises 15 residues. Trimming shortened V by 6 bases and J by 1 base, and 16 bases separated the two germline ends.